This T cell receptor (beta chain) derives from a study of tumor-infiltrating lymphocytes in localized non-small cell lung cancer. Overall study: Tumor tissue and non-adjacent uninvolved lung came from each patient. Study-level findings and limits: No link was found between tumor T-cell fraction and recurrence-free survival. TCRbeta sequencing showed higher T cell infiltration in tumors than uninvolved lung.

Details on this clone: Its matching antigen is unknown.

Germline V CDR1 and CDR2: SGHRS, YFSETQ. This CDR3 is built from 14 residues. V was trimmed by 0 bases and J by 5 bases, leaving 9 bases between them. Method: immunoSEQ multiplex PCR; TCRdb's copy keeps in-frame clones and lacks some. The sample holds about 15,000 clones, roughly 69% seen once. J is TRBJ1-5 and V is TRBV5-1; tentative D call: TRBD1 (5 bases). What was sequenced was lung tumor tissue. The TCR sequence derives from a human donor with non-small cell lung cancer. CDR3 nucleotides: TGCGCCAGCAGCTTGGTCGGGGGGGATCAGCCCCAGCATTTT. It is translated as CASSLVGGDQPQHF.